The 20 T cell receptor beta chains below were found in one sample sequenced in a study of beta chain features in type 1 diabetes. Study-level results: All four CD4+ subsets of Type 1 diabetes patients contained TCRB CDR3s that were moderately but significantly shorter.

Reverse transcription of all isolated RNA meant that expressed TCRB transcripts were sequenced. The method was immunoSEQ multiplex PCR; TCRdb's version includes in-frame clones alone and lacks a portion of them. The data contain a few hundred thousand clones, less than 30% of them seen just once; the ten biggest clones take up more than 0.009%. These TCRs' antigens remain unknown. Sample: naive CD4+ T cells from blood. The receptor set was obtained from a woman between 25 and 40 years old with type 1 diabetes.

This chain joins TRBV11-2 and TRBJ2-7, with 10 nucleotides matching TRBD2. CDR1 is SGHAT and CDR2 is FQNNGV in the germline V gene. CDR3 length equals 15 residues. The J segment lost 0 bases and the V segment lost 4 bases, leaving 3 bases of the junction unmatched. CDR3 loop: CASSSLAGISYEQYF. The CDR3 DNA reads TGTGCCAGCAGCTCACTAGCGGGGATCTCCTACGAGCAGTACTTC.

This clone was counted a few times. The chain combines TRBV25-1 with TRBJ2-1; TRBD2 might be the D (6 bases). CDR1 is MGHDK and CDR2 is SYGVNS in the germline V gene. Trimming removed 3 bases from V and 5 bases from J, with 17 bases in between. CDR3 length: 16 residues. Here the CDR3 reads CASSDPWGLANNEQFF. The CDR3 region has the DNA TGTGCCAGCAGTGACCCGTGGGGACTCGCTAACAATGAGCAGTTCTTC.

This clone was observed once. The V and J genes are TRBV15 and TRBJ1-5; maybe TRBD1 (6 bases). CDR3 length: 18 amino acids. In germline, CDR1 is LNHNV, CDR2 YYDKDF (reference sequence). V lost 3 bases and J 0 bases, leaving 18 bases between the germline ends. The CDR3 nucleotides are TGTGCCACCAGCAGCGGACAGTCTTGGTCGTTTAGCAATCAGCCCCAGCATTTT. Its translation is CATSSGQSWSFSNQPQHF.

This clone has more than one count but fewer than ten. The chain carries TRBV7-9 and TRBJ1-1; 10 bases map to TRBD1. The CDR3 runs to 14 residues. V lost 8 bases to trimming and J lost 11 bases; unmatched junction nucleotides: 14. In germline, CDR1 is SEHNR, CDR2 FQNEAQ (reference sequence). The CDR3 loop reads CASRHSWDRGYAFF. The CDR3 DNA follows: TGTGCCAGCCGTCATAGCTGGGACAGGGGTTACGCTTTCTTT.

This clone was seen a handful of times. The rearrangement uses TRBV29-1 and TRBJ1-2; 7 nucleotides align to TRBD1. The CDR3 covers 13 residues. Looked up from germline, CDR1 is SQVTM and CDR2 is ANQGSEA. V dropped 6 bases and J dropped 4; count of bases not matched to a gene: 8. CDR3: CSVVTGAFYGYTF. CDR3 nucleotide sequence: TGCAGCGTAGTAACAGGGGCTTTCTATGGCTACACCTTC.

This clone showed up just a few times. The chain uses TRBV19 and TRBJ2-1, with D perhaps TRBD2 (5 bases). Germline V gene lookup returns CDR1 LNHDA and CDR2 SQIVND (reference sequence). The V end lost 2 bases, the J end lost 10 bases, and 24 bases lay between the germline ends. This CDR3 spans 17 amino acids. The DNA of the CDR3 is TGTGCCAGTAGTATAACAGAATTCGGTACGGTGTGGGAGGAGCAGTTCTTC. As protein: CASSITEFGTVWEEQFF.

CDR3 DNA sequence: TGTGCCAGCTCACCAAGACAGACCTACGAGCAGTACTTC. Translating it yields CASSPRQTYEQYF. V gene TRBV18 combines with J gene TRBJ2-7; the D gene is possibly TRBD1 (5 bases). The germline V and J ends were trimmed by 2 bases and 2 bases, with 7 bases remaining between them. Germline CDR1 KGHSH, CDR2 LQKENI. CDR3 length: 13 residues.

This clone was counted only a few times. One junction end disagrees with the germline gene, perhaps due to a read error. The CDR3, as DNA: TGTGCTAGCAGCTTGGATAGCGGGAGGAACCAAGAGACCCAGTACTTC. This encodes CASSLDSGRNQETQYF. J is TRBJ2-5 and V is TRBV7-7, with TRBD2 matching over 10 bases. Germline V lookup: CDR1 SSHAT, CDR2 FNYEAQ (reference sequence). The CDR3 is 16 amino acids.

This chain connects TRBV30 to TRBJ2-4, with 10 bases matching TRBD2. Germline values: CDR1 GTSNPN, CDR2 SVGIG (reference sequence). Trimming removed 0 bases from V and 7 bases from J; junction bases left unmatched: 18. This CDR3 comprises 19 residues. The CDR3, as DNA: TGTGCCTGGAGTGTAAGTCGTCGGACTAGCGGTTCCTCAGGGAACATTCAGTACTTC. Translation: CAWSVSRRTSGSSGNIQYF.

This clone came up a few times. The rearrangement links TRBV6-1 to TRBJ2-1, with D hard to call. V was shortened by 2 bases and J by 10 bases, with 12 bases between the two germline ends. Germline-derived CDR1 and CDR2 are MNHNS and SASEGT. CDR3 length equals 13 residues. CDR3 in DNA: TGTGCCAGCAGTGAACTCCAGATCGAAGAGCAGTTCTTC. This gives the protein CASSELQIEEQFF.

This sequence joins TRBV30 and TRBJ1-3; D unclear. Germline loops: CDR1 GTSNPN, CDR2 SVGIG (reference sequence). This CDR3 is built from 13 residues. The CDR3 loop is CACERFSGNTIYF. CDR3 bases: TGTGCTTGCGAGAGGTTCTCTGGAAACACCATATATTTT.

V and J are TRBV2 and TRBJ2-3, with D possibly being TRBD2 (5 bases). CDR1 is SNHLY and CDR2 is FYNNEI in the germline V gene. V was trimmed by 8 bases and J by 2 bases, leaving 14 bases between them. This CDR3 is 14 amino acids long. CDR3 coding DNA: TGTGCCAGCGCCACGTCGGAGGACACAGATACGCAGTATTTT. Translated: CASATSEDTDTQYF.

This clone turned up a few times. The J gene is TRBJ2-3, the V gene TRBV30, with 11 bases aligning to TRBD2. Germline V gene sequence: CDR1 GTSNPN, CDR2 SVGIG (reference sequence). V was clipped by 5 bases and J by 2 bases; unmatched bases: 3. This CDR3 has 14 residues. In DNA, the CDR3 is TGTGCCTGGCAGACTAGCGGGACCACAGATACGCAGTATTTT. It is translated as CAWQTSGTTDTQYF.

The rearrangement joins TRBV28 to TRBJ2-7; tentatively, D is TRBD2 (6 bases). The CDR3 has 13 amino acids. V was shortened by 4 bases and J by 3 bases, with 10 bases between the two germline ends. CDR1 and CDR2 from the germline V gene are MDHEN and SYDVKM. The CDR3 here is CASSSPGVYEQYF. The CDR3 DNA reads as TGTGCCAGCAGTTCCCCGGGGGTCTACGAGCAGTACTTC.

This clone turned up a few times. The chain couples TRBV28 to TRBJ2-6, with 10 nucleotides matching TRBD1. The V and J ends lost 10 bases and 10 bases, in that order; junction bases with no gene match: 10. The CDR3 is 14 residues long. The germline CDR1 and CDR2 sequences are MDHEN and SYDVKM. CDR3 loop: CATRVTGGVNVLTF. In DNA, the CDR3 is TGTGCCACCCGGGTGACAGGGGGCGTAAACGTCCTGACTTTC.

The chain employs TRBV30 and TRBJ1-4; 7 nucleotides align to TRBD1. V lost 6 bases, J lost 3 bases, and 4 bases stayed unmatched. Germline lookup yields CDR1 GTSNPN and CDR2 SVGIG (reference sequence). This CDR3 has 13 residues. The CDR3 sequence is CACRTGPNEKLFF. For the CDR3, the DNA is TGTGCCTGTCGGACAGGACCTAATGAAAAACTGTTTTTT.

This clone showed up just a few times. The chain recombines TRBV28 with TRBJ2-1, with D possibly matching TRBD1 (6 bases). The CDR3 loop spans 13 amino acids. Germline V gene data show CDR1 as MDHEN and CDR2 as SYDVKM. With 6 bases removed from V and 3 bases from J, the gap between germline ends came to 9 bases. This CDR3 reads CASRVDSYNEQFF. CDR3 in DNA: TGTGCCAGCAGGGTGGACAGCTACAATGAGCAGTTCTTC.

This chain joins TRBV5-6 and TRBJ2-7, with D possibly being TRBD1 (5 bases). The germline V gene has CDR1 SGHDT and CDR2 YYEEEE. The CDR3 loop spans 15 amino acids. V lost 2 bases and J lost 2, with 14 bases in between. The chain's CDR3 is CASSFWKGITYEQYF. The CDR3, as DNA: TGTGCCAGCAGCTTCTGGAAGGGGATCACCTACGAGCAGTACTTC. The full variable domain, with the rest looked up from reference TRBV5-6 and TRBJ2-7, is DAGVTQSPTHLIKTRGQQVTLRCSPKSGHDTVSWYQQALGQGPQFIFQYYEEEERQRGNFPDRFSGHQFPNYSSELNVNALLLGDSALYLCASSFWKGITYEQYFGPGTRLTVT.

This clone was picked up a small number of times. The CDR3 DNA reads as TGTGCCAGCAGCTTCGGGACCGGGGAGCTGTTTTTT. The encoded protein is CASSFGTGELFF. The rearrangement links TRBV7-6 to TRBJ2-2; D is unclear. V shed 3 bases and J shed 5 bases, with 4 bases lying between them. The length of the CDR3 is 12 residues. CDR1 and CDR2 from the germline V gene are SGHVS and FNYEAQ.

This clone came up once. The V gene is TRBV5-4, the J gene TRBJ1-1, with 9 bases matching TRBD1. The germline V gene encodes CDR1 SGHNT and CDR2 YYREEE (reference sequence). The CDR3 consists of 13 residues. The junction had 3 bases not matched to a gene; V was cut back by 4 bases and J by 5 bases. The CDR3 loop reads CASSQQGATEAFF. CDR3 nucleotides: TGTGCCAGCAGCCAACAGGGGGCTACTGAAGCTTTCTTT. The variable domain in full, completed from reference TRBV5-4 and TRBJ1-1, reads ETGVTQSPTHLIKTRGQQVTLRCSSQSGHNTVSWYQQALGQGPQFIFQYYREEENGRGNFPPRFSGLQFPNYSSELNVNALELDDSALYLCASSQQGATEAFFGQGTRLTVV.